The next 30 T cell receptor beta chains were all read from a single sample in a study of control samples from healthy donors and cancer patients. TCRdb's copy holds only in-frame clones and misses some; the assay was immunoSEQ multiplex PCR. The sample has around 130,000 clones, 85% to 95% seen once. Material: PBMCs. These receptors originate from a man aged 50 to 59 with head and neck cancer.

This clone was observed a single time. The chain uses TRBV9 and TRBJ1-2; D not certain. Trimming cost V 3 bases and J 5 bases, with 17 bases left between them. CDR1 is SGDLS, CDR2 YYNGEE, per germline. The CDR3 loop spans 15 amino acids. CDR3 in amino acids: CASSAVPSNVYGYTF. As DNA, the CDR3 is TGTGCCAGCAGCGCCGTCCCGAGTAACGTTTATGGCTACACCTTC.

This chain connects TRBV29-1 to TRBJ2-7; possible D gene TRBD2, 5 bases. Germline V gene sequence: CDR1 SQVTM, CDR2 ANQGSEA. Trimming shortened V by 0 bases and J by 9 bases, and 9 bases separated the two germline ends. The CDR3 contains 11 residues. The CDR3: CSVEDLGRQYF. The CDR3 DNA is TGCAGCGTTGAAGATTTAGGGAGGCAGTACTTC.

V usage is TRBV19 and J usage is TRBJ2-1; weak D call: TRBD2 (6 bases). The V and J ends lost 4 bases and 6 bases respectively, with 10 bases between them. Per the germline V gene, CDR1 is LNHDA and CDR2 is SQIVND (reference sequence). This CDR3 is built from 13 residues. Written as DNA, the CDR3 is TGTGCCAGTAGTACGACTAGGGGCAATGAGCAGTTCTTC. Translating it yields CASSTTRGNEQFF.

The chain is built from TRBV3-1 (or the pseudogene TRBV3-2) and TRBJ2-7; 9 bases agree with TRBD2. Per germline, CDR1 LGHDT and CDR2 YNNKEL (reference sequence). With V trimmed by 1 base and J by 3 bases, 4 bases remained unmatched. The CDR3 covers 15 residues. The CDR3 DNA follows: TGTGCCAGCAGCCAAGGCGGGGGGGTTAGCTACGAGCAGTACTTC. Its protein is CASSQGGGVSYEQYF.

The chain has TRBV7-9 and TRBJ1-2, with D unclear. CDR3 length equals 11 residues. CDR1 and CDR2 (germline): SEHNR, FQNEAQ (reference sequence). V was pared by 1 base and J by 7 bases, with 4 bases between. DNA for the CDR3: TGTGCCAGCAGCTTAGGGGGTGGCTACACCTTC. Translating it yields CASSLGGGYTF.

V is TRBV4-3 and J is TRBJ1-6; 8 nucleotides match TRBD1. The CDR3 contains 16 residues. V lost 1 base, J lost 7 bases, and 6 bases stayed unmatched. Germline CDR1 LGHNA, CDR2 YSLEER. The CDR3 protein is CASSQGFGQGNSPLHF. CDR3 coding DNA: TGCGCCAGCAGCCAAGGGTTCGGACAGGGAAATTCACCCCTCCACTTT.

V is TRBV19 and J is TRBJ1-1; 9 bases fit TRBD1. Germline V lookup: CDR1 LNHDA, CDR2 SQIVND (reference sequence). After removal of 6 bases from V and 5 bases from J, the junction contained 7 bases not matched to a gene. CDR3 size: 14 residues. The CDR3 loop reads CASRGTGRRTEAFF. CDR3 coding DNA: TGTGCCAGTAGGGGGACAGGGCGGAGAACTGAAGCTTTCTTT.

The rearrangement joins TRBV30 to TRBJ1-3, with 7 bases matching TRBD1. This CDR3 spans 14 amino acids. From germline, CDR1 is GTSNPN and CDR2 SVGIG (reference sequence). V lost 5 bases to trimming and J lost 0 bases; unmatched junction nucleotides: 4. Written as DNA, the CDR3 is TGTGCCTGGCGGACAGGCCACTCTGGAAACACCATATATTTT. Its translation is CAWRTGHSGNTIYF.

V and J are TRBV29-1 and TRBJ1-4; D might be TRBD1 (5 bases). The CDR3 is 14 residues long. Germline V gives CDR1 SQVTM, CDR2 ANQGSEA. V shed 0 bases and J shed 7 bases, with 12 bases lying between them. CDR3 coding DNA: TGCAGCGTTGAAGATGCGCAGGGAGGTGAAAAACTGTTTTTT. Its translation is CSVEDAQGGEKLFF. The full variable domain, its missing parts supplied by reference TRBV29-1 and TRBJ1-4, is SAVISQKPSRDICQRGTSLTIQCQVDSQVTMMFWYRQQPGQSLTLIATANQGSEATYESGFVIDKFPISRPNLTFSTLTVSNMSPEDSSIYLCSVEDAQGGEKLFFGSGTQLSVL.

The genes are TRBV14 and TRBJ2-5, with D perhaps given as TRBD1 or TRBD2 (5 bases each). V shed 4 bases and J shed 0 bases, with 15 bases lying between them. The CDR3 sequence is 16 residues long. Germline CDR1 and CDR2: SGHDN and FVKESK. CDR3 in amino acids: CASSRLRWGYQETQYF. As DNA, the CDR3 is TGTGCCAGCAGCCGCCTACGATGGGGGTACCAAGAGACCCAGTACTTC. Complete variable domain (other parts from reference TRBV14 and TRBJ2-5): EAGVTQFPSHSVIEKGQTVTLRCDPISGHDNLYWYRRVMGKEIKFLLHFVKESKQDESGMPNNRFLAERTGGTYSTLKVQPAELEDSGVYFCASSRLRWGYQETQYFGPGTRLLVL.

The chain links TRBV3-1 (or the pseudogene TRBV3-2) to TRBJ1-1; unclear D gene. The V and J ends lost 7 bases and 5 bases respectively, with 20 bases between them. CDR1 LGHDT and CDR2 YNNKEL come from the germline V gene (reference sequence). There are 15 residues in the CDR3. CDR3: CASTLHSTRATEAFF. The CDR3 coding sequence is TGTGCCAGCACCCTACATAGCACAAGGGCGACTGAAGCTTTCTTT.

This clone was picked up one time. In the same sample, other DNA sequences code for this CDR3. V and J are TRBV12-3 or TRBV12-4 and TRBJ2-5; D not resolved. The germline V and J ends were trimmed by 1 base and 5 bases, with 2 bases remaining between them. The CDR3 runs 11 residues. The CDR3, as DNA: TGTGCCAGCAGTTTAGGGGAGACCCAGTACTTC. Its translation: CASSLGETQYF.

This clone was detected only once. This sequence joins TRBV6-5 and TRBJ1-2; no clear D gene. V gave up 2 bases and J gave up 1 base, with 8 bases separating them. CDR1 is MNHEY and CDR2 is SVGAGI in the germline V gene. The CDR3 is made up of 14 amino acids. The CDR3 region has the DNA TGTGCCAGCAGTTACAGGGTCGATAACTATGGCTACACCTTC. Its translation: CASSYRVDNYGYTF.

This clone has just a few counts. This chain joins TRBV6-5 and TRBJ2-2; maybe TRBD2 (7 bases). Germline values: CDR1 MNHEY, CDR2 SVGAGI. V gave up 8 bases and J gave up 7 bases, with 17 bases separating them. This CDR3 is built from 14 residues. The chain's CDR3 is CASARGGGNGELFF. CDR3 in DNA: TGTGCCAGCGCCCGAGGGGGAGGGAACGGGGAGCTGTTTTTT.

The CDR3 region has the DNA TGTGCCAGTAGAGGGATGAACAAAAACATTCAGTACTTC. This sequence encodes CASRGMNKNIQYF. The chain couples TRBV12-3 or TRBV12-4 to TRBJ2-4; a weak D match, TRBD2 (5 bases). Trimming cost V 9 bases and J 3 bases, with 12 bases left between them. CDR3 size: 13 residues.

The chain couples TRBV24-1 to TRBJ2-7, with D tentatively TRBD2 (5 bases). Germline CDR1 reads KGHDR; CDR2 reads SFDVKD. The CDR3 runs 17 residues. Trimming pared 1 base from V and 3 bases from J, leaving 18 bases between. The CDR3 loop is CATSDFDVRGSHYEQYF. For the CDR3, the DNA is TGTGCCACCAGTGATTTCGACGTACGGGGATCCCACTACGAGCAGTACTTC.

The J gene is TRBJ1-1, the V gene TRBV12-3 or TRBV12-4; D call uncertain. V was trimmed by 7 bases and J by 4 bases, leaving 10 bases between them. This CDR3 is 12 amino acids long. In nucleotides, the CDR3 is TGTGCCAGCACCGCGGTAATCACTGAAGCTTTCTTT. It encodes CASTAVITEAFF.

The chain's CDR3 is CASSPSASGEYTQYF. The CDR3 region has the DNA TGTGCCAGCAGCCCATCGGCGAGCGGGGAATATACGCAGTATTTT. The chain carries TRBV11-1 and TRBJ2-3; 7 bases fit TRBD2. The CDR3 consists of 15 residues. CDR1 and CDR2 from the germline V gene are SGHAT and FQDESV (reference sequence). The ends lost 5 bases at V and 7 bases at J; junction bases unmatched: 12. Filled out from reference TRBV11-1 and TRBJ2-3, the complete variable domain reads EAEVAQSPRYKITEKSQAVAFWCDPISGHATLYWYRQILGQGPELLVQFQDESVVDDSQLPKDRFSAERLKGVDSTLKIQPAELGDSAMYLCASSPSASGEYTQYFGPGTRLTVL.

The chain carries TRBV10-3 and TRBJ2-2; TRBD1 agrees at 11 bases. This CDR3 has 15 residues. V trimming: 7 bases; J trimming: 0 bases; junction bases outside the gene matches: 1. Germline V gene data show CDR1 as ENHRY and CDR2 as SYGVKD. For the CDR3, the DNA is TGTGCCATCAAGGGACAGGGGGCGAACACCGGGGAGCTGTTTTTT. Protein: CAIKGQGANTGELFF.

The rearrangement joins TRBV19 to TRBJ1-4; no reliable D call. This CDR3 is built from 16 residues. Germline V gene lookup returns CDR1 LNHDA and CDR2 SQIVND (reference sequence). Trimming left V 5 bases short and J 3 bases short, with 16 bases between. CDR3 in DNA: TGTGCCAGTAGTTTCTCGGGAGGCCGGGCTAATGAAAAACTGTTTTTT. It specifies CASSFSGGRANEKLFF.

This clone was counted once. The chain combines TRBV30 with TRBJ2-1; D may be TRBD2 (6 bases). The length of the CDR3 is 14 residues. The germline V and J ends were trimmed by 5 bases and 10 bases, with 21 bases remaining between them. Per germline, CDR1 GTSNPN and CDR2 SVGIG (reference sequence). The CDR3 nucleotides are TGTGCCTGGGTCCCCAGGGCGGGGCAGGAGGAGCAGTTCTTC. Translated: CAWVPRAGQEEQFF.

This chain links TRBV10-3 with TRBJ2-5, with 10 bases fitting TRBD1. The CDR3 spans 18 residues. CDR1 is ENHRY, CDR2 SYGVKD, per germline. Trimming removed 5 bases from V and 1 base from J; junction bases left unmatched: 13. The CDR3 region is CAISPGTGELLVQETQYF. The DNA for the CDR3 is TGTGCCATCAGTCCCGGGACAGGGGAACTTCTGGTCCAAGAGACCCAGTACTTC.

V is TRBV20-1 and J is TRBJ1-1; tentatively, D is TRBD1 (5 bases). The CDR3 has 11 amino acids. Germline loops: CDR1 DFQATT, CDR2 SNEGSKA (reference sequence). V was cut by 6 bases and J by 7 bases, with 12 bases left in between. Here the CDR3 reads CSARGTREAFF. CDR3 DNA sequence: TGCAGTGCCCGGGGCACCCGTGAAGCTTTCTTT.

This clone was seen once. V is TRBV6-6 and J is TRBJ2-7; D gene unclear. Germline V gene lookup returns CDR1 MNHNY and CDR2 SVGAGI (reference sequence). The CDR3 consists of 15 residues. V lost 0 bases to trimming and J lost 6 bases, with 15 bases between them. CDR3 sequence: CASSYSMGPMAEQYF. CDR3 nucleotide sequence: TGTGCCAGCAGTTACTCGATGGGCCCCATGGCCGAGCAGTACTTC.

The chain couples TRBV7-2 to TRBJ1-1, with a possible D match to TRBD1 (5 bases). V was pared by 5 bases and J by 4 bases, with 26 bases between. The CDR3 is made up of 18 amino acids. Germline V gene lookup returns CDR1 SGHTA and CDR2 FQGNSA. The CDR3 region is CASSPLPRVRQGSTEAFF. The CDR3 coding sequence is TGTGCCAGCAGCCCTCTCCCTAGGGTCCGGCAGGGCTCCACTGAAGCTTTCTTT. Complete variable domain (other parts from reference TRBV7-2 and TRBJ1-1): GAGVSQSPSNKVTEKGKDVELRCDPISGHTALYWYRQSLGQGLEFLIYFQGNSAPDKSGLPSDRFSAERTGGSVSTLTIQRTQQEDSAVYLCASSPLPRVRQGSTEAFFGQGTRLTVV.

In this sample, this clone turned up once. The V gene is TRBV11-3, the J gene TRBJ2-2; 9 nucleotides line up with TRBD1. Germline CDR1 reads SGHNT; CDR2 reads YENEEA. J gave up 9 bases and V 1 base, and 9 bases lay outside the gene matches. This CDR3 contains 16 residues. The CDR3, as DNA: TGTGCCAGCAGCTTAGGGTCGGGGACAGGGTCACGGGAGCTGTTTTTT. It translates to CASSLGSGTGSRELFF. Filled out from reference TRBV11-3 and TRBJ2-2, the complete variable domain reads EAGVVQSPRYKIIEKKQPVAFWCNPISGHNTLYWYLQNLGQGPELLIRYENEEAVDDSQLPKDRFSAERLKGVDSTLKIQPAELGDSAVYLCASSLGSGTGSRELFFGEGSRLTVL.

CDR3 bases: TGTGCCAGCTCCCTCATCTCGACGGCAACTAATGAAAAACTGTTTTTT. It encodes CASSLISTATNEKLFF. The chain uses TRBV18 and TRBJ1-4; D gene ambiguous. The ends were cut back, 6 bases at V and 0 bases at J, with 14 bases in the middle. The CDR3 has 16 residues. CDR1 is KGHSH and CDR2 is LQKENI in the germline V gene.

This clone was detected once. J is TRBJ2-7 and V is TRBV3-1 (or the pseudogene TRBV3-2); 7 bases align to TRBD1. The ends lost 4 bases at V and 2 bases at J; junction bases unmatched: 8. CDR1 LGHDT and CDR2 YNNKEL come from the germline V gene (reference sequence). The CDR3 loop spans 15 amino acids. The CDR3 nucleotides are TGTGCCAGCAGCCTGCTGAGGGACAGAGCCTACGAGCAGTACTTC. Its translation is CASSLLRDRAYEQYF.

The J gene is TRBJ2-7, the V gene TRBV6-1; 8 positions agree with TRBD2. The CDR3 consists of 14 residues. With 0 bases clipped from V and 4 bases from J, the junction kept 2 bases outside the gene matches. The germline CDR1 and CDR2 sequences are MNHNS and SASEGT. The CDR3 DNA is TGTGCCAGCAGTGAAGCGACTAGCGTGTACGAGCAGTACTTC. Translation: CASSEATSVYEQYF.

V gene TRBV9 combines with J gene TRBJ2-5, with D perhaps assigned TRBD1 or TRBD2 (6 bases each). Germline values: CDR1 SGDLS, CDR2 YYNGEE. The CDR3 runs to 14 residues. With 1 base removed from V and 5 bases from J, the gap between germline ends came to 12 bases. Here the CDR3 reads CASSVLGGPETQYF. The CDR3 bases are TGTGCCAGCAGCGTATTAGGGGGGCCGGAGACCCAGTACTTC.